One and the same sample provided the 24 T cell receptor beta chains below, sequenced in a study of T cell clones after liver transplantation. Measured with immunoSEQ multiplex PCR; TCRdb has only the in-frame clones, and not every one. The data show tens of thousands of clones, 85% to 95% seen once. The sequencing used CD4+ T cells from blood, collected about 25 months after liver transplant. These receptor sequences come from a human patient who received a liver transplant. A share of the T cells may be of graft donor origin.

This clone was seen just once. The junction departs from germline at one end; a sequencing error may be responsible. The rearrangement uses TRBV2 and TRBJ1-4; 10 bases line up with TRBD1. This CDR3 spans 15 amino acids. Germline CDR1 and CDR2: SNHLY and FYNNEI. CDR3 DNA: TGTGCCAGCAATGAACCGGGACAGGGGATAGGAAAACTGTTTTTT. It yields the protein CASNEPGQGIGKLFF.

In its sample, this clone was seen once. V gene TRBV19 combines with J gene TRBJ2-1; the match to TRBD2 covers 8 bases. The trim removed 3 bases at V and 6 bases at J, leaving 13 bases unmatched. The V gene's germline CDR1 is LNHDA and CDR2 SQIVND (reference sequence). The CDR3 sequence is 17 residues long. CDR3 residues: CASSISLGTSQFNEQFF. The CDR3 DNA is TGTGCCAGTAGTATCAGTCTCGGGACTAGTCAGTTCAATGAGCAGTTCTTC.

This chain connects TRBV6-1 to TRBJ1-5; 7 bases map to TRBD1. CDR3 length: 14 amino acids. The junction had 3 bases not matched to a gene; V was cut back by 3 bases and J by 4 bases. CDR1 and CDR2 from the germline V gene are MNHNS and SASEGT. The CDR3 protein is CASSDQGGNQPQHF. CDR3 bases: TGTGCCAGCAGTGACCAGGGGGGGAATCAGCCCCAGCATTTT.

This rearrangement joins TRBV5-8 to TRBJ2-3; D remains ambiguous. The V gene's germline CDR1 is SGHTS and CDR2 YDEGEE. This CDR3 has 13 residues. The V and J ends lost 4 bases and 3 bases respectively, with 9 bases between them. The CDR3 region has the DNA TGTGCCAGCAGCGGGGATGAAACAGATACGCAGTATTTT. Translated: CASSGDETDTQYF.

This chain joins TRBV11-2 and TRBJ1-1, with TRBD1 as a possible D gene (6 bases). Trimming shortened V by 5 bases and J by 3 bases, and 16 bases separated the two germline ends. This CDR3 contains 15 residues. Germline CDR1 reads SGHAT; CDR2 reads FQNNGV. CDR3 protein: CASSPEGGQDTEAFF. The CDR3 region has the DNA TGTGCCAGCAGCCCAGAGGGGGGGCAGGACACTGAAGCTTTCTTT. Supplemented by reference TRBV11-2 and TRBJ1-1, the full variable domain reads EAGVAQSPRYKIIEKRQSVAFWCNPISGHATLYWYQQILGQGPKLLIQFQNNGVVDDSQLPKDRFSAERLKGVDSTLKIQPAKLEDSAVYLCASSPEGGQDTEAFFGQGTRLTVV.

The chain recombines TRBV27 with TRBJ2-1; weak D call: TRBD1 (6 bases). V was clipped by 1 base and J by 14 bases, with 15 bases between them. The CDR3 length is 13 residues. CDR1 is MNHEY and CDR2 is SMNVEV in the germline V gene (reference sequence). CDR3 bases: TGTGCCAGCAGTTTATTCCAGGGGTTGGTTGAGTTCTTC. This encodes CASSLFQGLVEFF.

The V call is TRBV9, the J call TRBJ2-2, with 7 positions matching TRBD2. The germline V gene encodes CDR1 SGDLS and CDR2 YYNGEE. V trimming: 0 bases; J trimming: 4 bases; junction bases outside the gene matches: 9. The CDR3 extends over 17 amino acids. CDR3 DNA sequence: TGTGCCAGCAGCGTAGTATGGGCTAGCGGAGGCACCGGGGAGCTGTTTTTT. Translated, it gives CASSVVWASGGTGELFF.

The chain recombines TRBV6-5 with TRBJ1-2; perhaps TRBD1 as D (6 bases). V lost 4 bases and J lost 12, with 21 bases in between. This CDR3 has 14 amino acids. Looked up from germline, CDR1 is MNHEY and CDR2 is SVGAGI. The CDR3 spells CASSSTPGQLVDTF. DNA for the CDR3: TGTGCCAGCAGTTCCACCCCTGGACAGCTTGTGGACACCTTC.

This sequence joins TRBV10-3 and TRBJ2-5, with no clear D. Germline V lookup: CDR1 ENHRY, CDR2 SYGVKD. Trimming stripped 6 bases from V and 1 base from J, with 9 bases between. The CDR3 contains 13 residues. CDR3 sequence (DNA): TGTGCCATCAGCGATGGAGCCCAAGAGACCCAGTACTTC. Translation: CAISDGAQETQYF.

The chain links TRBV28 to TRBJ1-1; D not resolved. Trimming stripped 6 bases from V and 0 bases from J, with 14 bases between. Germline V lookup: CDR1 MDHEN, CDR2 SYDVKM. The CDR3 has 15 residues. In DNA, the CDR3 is TGTGCCAGCAGCCCGCCGGCCAGCATGAACACTGAAGCTTTCTTT. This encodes CASSPPASMNTEAFF.

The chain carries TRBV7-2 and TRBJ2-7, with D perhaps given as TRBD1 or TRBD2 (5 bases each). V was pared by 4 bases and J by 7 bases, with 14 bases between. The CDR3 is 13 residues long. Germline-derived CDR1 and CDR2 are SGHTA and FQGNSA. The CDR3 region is CASSSGRPGEQYF. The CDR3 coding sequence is TGTGCCAGCAGCTCGGGACGGCCAGGGGAGCAGTACTTC.

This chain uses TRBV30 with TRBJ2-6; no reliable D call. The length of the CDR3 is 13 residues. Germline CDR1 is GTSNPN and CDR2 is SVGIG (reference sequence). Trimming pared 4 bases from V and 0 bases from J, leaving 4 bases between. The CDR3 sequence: CAWTGSGANVLTF. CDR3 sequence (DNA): TGTGCCTGGACGGGCTCTGGGGCCAACGTCCTGACTTTC.

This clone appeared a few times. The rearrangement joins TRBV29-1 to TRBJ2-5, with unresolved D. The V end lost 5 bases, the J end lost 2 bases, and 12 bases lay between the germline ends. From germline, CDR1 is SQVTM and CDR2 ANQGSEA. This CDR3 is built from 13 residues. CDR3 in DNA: TGCAGCGTTCGTGGGTCAGCACAAGAGACCCAGTACTTC. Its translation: CSVRGSAQETQYF.

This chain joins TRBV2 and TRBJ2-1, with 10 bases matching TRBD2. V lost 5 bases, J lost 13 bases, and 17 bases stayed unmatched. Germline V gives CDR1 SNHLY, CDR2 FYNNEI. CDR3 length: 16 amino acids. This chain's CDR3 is CASSPSLEREGKEQFF. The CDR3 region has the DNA TGTGCCAGCAGTCCGTCCCTCGAGCGGGAGGGCAAAGAACAGTTCTTC.

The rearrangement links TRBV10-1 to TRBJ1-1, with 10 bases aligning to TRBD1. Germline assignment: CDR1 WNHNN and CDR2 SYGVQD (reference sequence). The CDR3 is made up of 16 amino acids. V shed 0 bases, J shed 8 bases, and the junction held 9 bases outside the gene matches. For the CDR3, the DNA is TGCGCCAGCAGTGAGTCGCCTGCCGGGACAGGGGTGGAAGCTTTCTTT. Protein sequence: CASSESPAGTGVEAFF.

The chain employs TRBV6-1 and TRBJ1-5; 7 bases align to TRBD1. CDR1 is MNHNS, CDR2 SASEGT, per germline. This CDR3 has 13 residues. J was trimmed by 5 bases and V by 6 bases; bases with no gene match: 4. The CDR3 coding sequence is TGTGCCAGCAGCTGGGACAGCCATCAGCCCCAGCATTTT. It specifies CASSWDSHQPQHF.

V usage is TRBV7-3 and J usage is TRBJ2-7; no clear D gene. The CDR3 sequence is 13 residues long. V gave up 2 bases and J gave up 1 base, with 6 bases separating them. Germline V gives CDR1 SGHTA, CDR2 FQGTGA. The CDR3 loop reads CASSLARSYEQYF. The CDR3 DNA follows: TGTGCCAGCAGCTTAGCTAGGTCCTACGAGCAGTACTTC.

The CDR3 here is CASGYPLRGFGTGELFF. DNA of the CDR3: TGTGCCAGCGGTTACCCACTGAGAGGGTTCGGCACCGGGGAGCTGTTTTTT. This rearrangement joins TRBV27 to TRBJ2-2; D is possibly TRBD2 (5 bases). Trimming stripped 8 bases from V and 4 bases from J, with 23 bases between. Germline CDR1 is MNHEY and CDR2 is SMNVEV (reference sequence). This CDR3 comprises 17 residues.

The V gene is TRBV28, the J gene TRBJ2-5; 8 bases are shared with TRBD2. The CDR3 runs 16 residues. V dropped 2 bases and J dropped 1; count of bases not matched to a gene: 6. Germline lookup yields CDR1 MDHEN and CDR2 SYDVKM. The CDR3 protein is CASSLKSGSFQETQYF. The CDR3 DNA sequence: TGTGCCAGCAGTTTAAAAAGCGGGAGCTTCCAAGAGACCCAGTACTTC.

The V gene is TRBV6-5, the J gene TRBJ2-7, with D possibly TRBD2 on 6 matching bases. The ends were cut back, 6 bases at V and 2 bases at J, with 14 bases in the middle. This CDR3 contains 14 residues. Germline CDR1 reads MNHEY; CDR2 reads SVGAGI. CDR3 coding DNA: TGTGCCAGCAGCCTCGGGACTCTCACCTACGAGCAGTACTTC. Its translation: CASSLGTLTYEQYF.

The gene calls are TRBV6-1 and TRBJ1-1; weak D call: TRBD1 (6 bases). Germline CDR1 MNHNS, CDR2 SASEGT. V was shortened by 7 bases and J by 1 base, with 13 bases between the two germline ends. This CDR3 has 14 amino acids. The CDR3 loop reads CASTKGGANTEAFF. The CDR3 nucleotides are TGTGCCAGCACCAAAGGGGGGGCGAACACTGAAGCTTTCTTT.

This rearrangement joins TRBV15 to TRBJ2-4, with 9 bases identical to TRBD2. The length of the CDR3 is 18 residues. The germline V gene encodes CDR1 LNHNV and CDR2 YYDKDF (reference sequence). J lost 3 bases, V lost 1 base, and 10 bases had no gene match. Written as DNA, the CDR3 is TGTGCCACCAGCAGAGTTGATAGCGGGAGATCGGACAAAAACATTCAGTACTTC. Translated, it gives CATSRVDSGRSDKNIQYF.

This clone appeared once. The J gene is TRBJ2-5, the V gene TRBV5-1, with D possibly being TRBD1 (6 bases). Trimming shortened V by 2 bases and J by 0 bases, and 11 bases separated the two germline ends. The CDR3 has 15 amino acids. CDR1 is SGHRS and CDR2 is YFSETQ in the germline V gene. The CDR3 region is CASSLQGGYQETQYF. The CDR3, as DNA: TGCGCCAGCAGCTTACAGGGTGGGTACCAAGAGACCCAGTACTTC.

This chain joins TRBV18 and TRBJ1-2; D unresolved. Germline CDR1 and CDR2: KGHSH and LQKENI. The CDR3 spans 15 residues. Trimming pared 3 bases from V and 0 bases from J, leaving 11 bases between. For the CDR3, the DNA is TGTGCCAGCTCACCTCGAGAGACACCTAACTATGGCTACACCTTC. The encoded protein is CASSPRETPNYGYTF.